This T cell receptor beta chain was recorded in a study of a mutant IDH1 vaccine in newly diagnosed glioma. A note on this clone: Antigen specificity is unknown.

The time point denotes: baseline, week 1 (first vaccination visit). Treatment of the sample: pre-vaccination baseline after standard-of-care therapy. Study-level findings and limits: Pseudoprogression apparently lacked any relation to changes in top peripheral T cell clonotypes.

Using immunoSEQ multiplex PCR, the repertoire was profiled, and TCRdb retains in-frame clones only, with some absent. The profile covers approximately 70,000 clones, with roughly 85% appearing a single time and about 3% taken by the ten largest. The clonotype comes from a young man with glioma. This material consisted of PBMCs, taken from a glioma patient treated with radiotherapy, temozolomide or both.

The CDR3 region is CASRSEIYGYTF. The DNA for the CDR3 is TGTGCCAGTAGATCAGAGATTTATGGCTACACCTTC. The chain uses TRBV19 and TRBJ1-2; D remains ambiguous. Trimming removed 6 bases from V and 5 bases from J, with 10 bases in between. CDR3 size: 12 residues. CDR1 LNHDA and CDR2 SQIVND come from the germline V gene (reference sequence). The full variable domain, completed using reference TRBV19 and TRBJ1-2, is DGGITQSPKYLFRKEGQNVTLSCEQNLNHDAMYWYRQDPGQGLRLIYYSQIVNDFQKGDIAEGYSVSREKKESFPLTVTSAQKNPTAFYLCASRSEIYGYTFGSGTRLTVV.